This TCR beta chain was found in a study of blood T cells in healthy people across ages. Germline V gene sequence: CDR1 SGHTA, CDR2 FQGNSA. The CDR3 runs to 16 residues. This clonotype has a handful of counts. The junction and the germline gene differ at one end; a read error may be behind it. Isolation yielded PBMCs, at least 7 million per sample, in every case. Combining a sample-barcoded 5' primer with a J-beta primer mix, a second PCR ran for 7 to 11 cycles. TCRdb fed the 5' RACE reads into MiXCR, producing one record per CDR3 protein. Among 550,000 to 750,000 distinct CDR3 sequences listed, about 21% were seen once.

V usage is TRBV7-2 and J usage is TRBJ2-3; TRBD2 aligns across 10 bases. The TCR sequence derives from a man between 65 and 85 years old in good health. What was sequenced was blood. This chain's CDR3 is CASSLSGTSVQETQYF. CDR3 coding DNA: TGTGCCAGCAGCTTATCCGGGACTAGCGTCCAAGAGACCCAGTACTTT.